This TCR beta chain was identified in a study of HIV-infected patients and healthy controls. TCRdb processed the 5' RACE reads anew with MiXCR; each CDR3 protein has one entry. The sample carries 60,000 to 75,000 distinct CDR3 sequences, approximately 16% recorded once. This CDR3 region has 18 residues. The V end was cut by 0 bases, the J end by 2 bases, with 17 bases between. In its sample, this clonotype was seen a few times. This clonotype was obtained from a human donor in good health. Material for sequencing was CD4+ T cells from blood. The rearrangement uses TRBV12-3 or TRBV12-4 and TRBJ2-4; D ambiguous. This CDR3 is CASSLASALRGTKNIQYF. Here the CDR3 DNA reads TGTGCCAGCAGTTTAGCTTCAGCTCTTCGTGGGACCAAAAACATTCAGTACTTC.